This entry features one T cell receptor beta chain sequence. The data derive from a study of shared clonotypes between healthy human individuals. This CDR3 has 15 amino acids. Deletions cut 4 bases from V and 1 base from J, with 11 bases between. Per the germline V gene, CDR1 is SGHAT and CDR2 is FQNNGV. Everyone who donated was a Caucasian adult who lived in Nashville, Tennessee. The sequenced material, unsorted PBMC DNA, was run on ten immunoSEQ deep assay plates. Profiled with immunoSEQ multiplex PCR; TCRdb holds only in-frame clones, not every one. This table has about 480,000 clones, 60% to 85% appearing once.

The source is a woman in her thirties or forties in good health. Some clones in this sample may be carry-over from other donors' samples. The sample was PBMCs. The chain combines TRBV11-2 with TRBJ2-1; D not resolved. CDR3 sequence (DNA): TGTGCCAGCAGCTCCAATTTTATTTCCTACAATGAGCAGTTCTTC. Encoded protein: CASSSNFISYNEQFF.